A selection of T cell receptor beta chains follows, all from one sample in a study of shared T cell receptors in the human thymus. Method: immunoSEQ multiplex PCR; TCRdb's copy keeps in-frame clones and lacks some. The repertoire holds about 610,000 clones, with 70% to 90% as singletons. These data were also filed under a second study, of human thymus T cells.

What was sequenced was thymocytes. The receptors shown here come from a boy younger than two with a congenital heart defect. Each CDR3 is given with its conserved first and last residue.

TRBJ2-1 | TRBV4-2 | CASSQEAWSFHNEQFF
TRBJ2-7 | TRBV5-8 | CASSPAPGQSTYEQYF
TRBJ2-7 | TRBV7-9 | CASSYGTVLAYEQYF
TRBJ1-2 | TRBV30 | CAWSVHHPPGGDGYTF
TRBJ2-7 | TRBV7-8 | CASSLVLGQGPYEQYF
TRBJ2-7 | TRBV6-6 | CASSDLPSGLGGEQYF
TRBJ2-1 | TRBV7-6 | CASSGRQARSYNEQFF
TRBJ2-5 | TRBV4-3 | CASSQVAGGKEETQYF
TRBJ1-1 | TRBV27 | CASRLLRQGTGYTEAFF
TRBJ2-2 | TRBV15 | CATSPEVGGRGTGELFF
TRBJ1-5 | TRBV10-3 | CAISAEDSNQPQHF
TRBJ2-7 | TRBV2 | CASSDRSLSHEQYF
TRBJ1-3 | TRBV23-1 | CASSQSYSGKQADSGNTIYF
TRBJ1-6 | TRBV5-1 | CASSLAGEGCSPLHF
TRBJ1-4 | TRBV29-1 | CSVTETGEDDEKLFF
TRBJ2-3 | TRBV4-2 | CASSQGEPGGPDTQYF
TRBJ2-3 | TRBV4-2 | CASSQESLTDTQYF
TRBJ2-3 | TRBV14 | CASSQGLRAGTDTQYF
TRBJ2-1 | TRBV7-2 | CASSFTRDEQFF
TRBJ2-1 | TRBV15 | CATSRRLAGVGRSYNEQFF
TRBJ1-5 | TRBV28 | CASSLLPQYRSAGNQPQHF
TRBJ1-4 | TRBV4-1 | CASSQRDRPTNEKLFF
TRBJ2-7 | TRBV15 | CATSREGLADSYEQYF
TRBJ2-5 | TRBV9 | CASSVGSGKETQYF
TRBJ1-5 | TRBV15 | CATSRERQQSQHF
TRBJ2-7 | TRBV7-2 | CASSRTRNYEQYF
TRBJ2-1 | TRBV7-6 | CASSAILAGVGNNEQFF
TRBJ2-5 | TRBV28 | CASSLLPGTQYF
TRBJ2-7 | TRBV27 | CASSLDAGEYEQYF
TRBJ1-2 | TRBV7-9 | CASSRGTGGIGYTF
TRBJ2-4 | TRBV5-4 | CASSSGLAEVKNIQYF
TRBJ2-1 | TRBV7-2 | CASTDERDYHNEQFF
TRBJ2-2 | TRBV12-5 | CASGLLQPANTGELFF
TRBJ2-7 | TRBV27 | CASSLSPGDLYEQYF
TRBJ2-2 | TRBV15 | CATSAQEINPTLAGCTGELFF
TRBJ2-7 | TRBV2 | CASRPLGAGGEQYF
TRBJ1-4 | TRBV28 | CASSLFYVGGCNEKLFF
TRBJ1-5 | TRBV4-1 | CASSQDATGSNQPQHF